The 20 T cell receptor beta chains below were found in one sample sequenced in a study of T cell responses to AZD1222 COVID-19 vaccine (dated by TCRdb to 2020 to 2022). The library was made by the immunoSEQ multiplex PCR assay. As stored in TCRdb, this immuneACCESS dataset retains in-frame rearrangements with V and J assigned. A fraction of the clones does not appear; measured against another copy, unresolved V genes explain less than half of the discrepancy, and the remainder lacks a known reason. The sample table records under 200,000 clones; 90% of these occur just once. The top ten clones comprise less than 1.6% of the sample. In the paper's terms, the time point label means: baseline before first vaccination. The sample consisted of peripheral blood, taken on day 0 of AZD1222 vaccination. The receptors were gathered from an adult in good health.

The V call is TRBV10-3, the J call TRBJ1-1; possible D gene TRBD1, 5 bases. The CDR3 runs 13 residues. V lost 4 bases and J lost 4, with 10 bases in between. Germline values: CDR1 ENHRY, CDR2 SYGVKD. The DNA of the CDR3 is TGTGCCATCAGTGGGGGGGGAGGCACTGAAGCTTTCTTT. Its translation is CAISGGGGTEAFF.

The chain recombines TRBV4-1 with TRBJ2-5; D might be TRBD1 (6 bases). Germline CDR1 reads MGHRA; CDR2 reads YSYEKL. Trimming left V 0 bases short and J 1 base short, with 9 bases between. The CDR3 totals 15 residues. CDR3 in DNA: TGCGCCAGCAGCCAAGATCGACAGGTCCAAGAGACCCAGTACTTC. Encoded protein: CASSQDRQVQETQYF.

The gene calls are TRBV5-1 and TRBJ1-2; 8 positions agree with TRBD1. Germline CDR1 SGHRS, CDR2 YFSETQ. This CDR3 has 13 residues. The J segment lost 6 bases and the V segment lost 5 bases, leaving 6 bases of the junction unmatched. CDR3 sequence: CASRFQTGDGYTF. CDR3 bases: TGCGCCAGCAGATTTCAGACAGGGGATGGCTACACCTTC.

DNA for the CDR3: TGTGCCAGCAGCTCCCTACAGCAAACCTCGCCCTACGAGCAGTACTTC. It yields the protein CASSSLQQTSPYEQYF. The rearrangement joins TRBV5-6 to TRBJ2-7; D gene unclear. Germline V gives CDR1 SGHDT, CDR2 YYEEEE. This CDR3 is built from 16 residues. Trimming took off 3 bases at V and 2 bases at J, with 18 bases between the two ends.

The chain employs TRBV6-5 and TRBJ1-1; TRBD1 agrees at 7 bases. Germline V CDR1 and CDR2: MNHEY, SVGAGI. The CDR3 sequence is 13 residues long. V lost 5 bases, J lost 12 bases, and 12 bases stayed unmatched. The CDR3 spells CASSQKQGMEPFF. CDR3 nucleotide sequence: TGTGCCAGCAGTCAAAAACAGGGGATGGAGCCTTTCTTT.

This clone was picked up one time. The chain carries TRBV3-1 (or the pseudogene TRBV3-2) and TRBJ1-1; D not resolved. This CDR3 is built from 14 residues. V lost 0 bases and J lost 12, with 17 bases in between. Germline-derived CDR1 and CDR2 are LGHDT and YNNKEL (reference sequence). CDR3 DNA sequence: TGTGCCAGCAGCCAAGATTTACGAGTGCCCACGACTTTCTTT. It is translated as CASSQDLRVPTTFF.

V and J are TRBV3-1 (or the pseudogene TRBV3-2) and TRBJ1-4; no clear D gene. The CDR3 spans 14 residues. CDR1 and CDR2 from the germline V gene are LGHDT and YNNKEL (reference sequence). Trimming pared 6 bases from V and 3 bases from J, leaving 11 bases between. The CDR3 here is CASSAARPNEKLFF. The CDR3 bases are TGTGCCAGCAGTGCGGCCCGCCCTAATGAAAAACTGTTTTTT.

The chain recombines TRBV7-2 with TRBJ1-5; D is possibly TRBD1 (6 bases). CDR3 length: 13 residues. Trimming cost V 1 base and J 5 bases, with 6 bases left between them. The germline V gene encodes CDR1 SGHTA and CDR2 FQGNSA. CDR3 bases: TGTGCCAGCAGCTTAGGGACAGATCAGCCCCAGCATTTT. Its translation: CASSLGTDQPQHF.

V and J are TRBV6-5 and TRBJ1-6; D not certain. This CDR3 has 14 amino acids. The germline V gene encodes CDR1 MNHEY and CDR2 SVGAGI. Trimming pared 0 bases from V and 14 bases from J, leaving 14 bases between. DNA of the CDR3: TGTGCCAGCAGTTACTCGCGATGGGGAATAACCCTCCACTTT. It codes for CASSYSRWGITLHF.

V is TRBV4-1 and J is TRBJ2-7, with 7 bases fitting TRBD1. Unmatched junction bases numbered 6, after V lost 4 bases and J lost 0 bases. The germline CDR1 and CDR2 sequences are MGHRA and YSYEKL. The CDR3 has 15 residues. DNA for the CDR3: TGCGCCAGCAGCCCCTTGAAGGGGGCCTCCTACGAGCAGTACTTC. It is translated as CASSPLKGASYEQYF.

The chain joins TRBV11-2 to TRBJ1-4; the match to TRBD1 covers 8 bases. V shed 0 bases, J shed 5 bases, and the junction held 11 bases outside the gene matches. The CDR3 is 18 residues long. Per the germline V gene, CDR1 is SGHAT and CDR2 is FQNNGV. CDR3 protein: CASSLDPQGAIRNEKLFF. In DNA, the CDR3 is TGTGCCAGCAGCTTAGATCCTCAGGGGGCAATTAGAAATGAAAAACTGTTTTTT.

The genes are TRBV4-3 and TRBJ2-6; D is unclear. CDR1 is LGHNA, CDR2 YSLEER, per germline. Trimming took 1 base from V and 0 from J, leaving 7 bases between them. The CDR3 is 16 residues long. CDR3: CASSQVTTSGANVLTF. CDR3 sequence (DNA): TGCGCCAGCAGCCAAGTCACCACCTCTGGGGCCAACGTCCTGACTTTC.

This clone was found once. The J gene is TRBJ2-7, the V gene TRBV7-2, with 9 nucleotides matching TRBD1. V lost 6 bases, J lost 0 bases, and 6 bases stayed unmatched. The germline gives CDR1 SGHTA, CDR2 FQGNSA. The CDR3 spans 15 residues. CDR3 sequence reads: CASSRDRDSSYEQYF. For the CDR3, the DNA is TGTGCCAGCAGTAGGGACAGGGACAGCTCCTACGAGCAGTACTTC.

This chain connects TRBV5-6 to TRBJ2-7; D call uncertain. Trimming shortened V by 4 bases and J by 0 bases, and 11 bases separated the two germline ends. The germline V gene encodes CDR1 SGHDT and CDR2 YYEEEE. CDR3 length: 14 residues. The CDR3 here is CASSRTDFSYEQYF. In DNA, the CDR3 is TGTGCCAGCAGCAGGACGGATTTCTCCTACGAGCAGTACTTC.

With respect to this clone: The sample has other DNA sequences that encode this CDR3 too. V is TRBV9 and J is TRBJ1-1; unclear D gene. V lost 0 bases to trimming and J lost 1 base, with 4 bases between them. Germline V gives CDR1 SGDLS, CDR2 YYNGEE. The CDR3 runs to 13 residues. The CDR3 coding sequence is TGTGCCAGCAGCGTAGTGAGGAACACTGAAGCTTTCTTT. This translates into CASSVVRNTEAFF.

This clone came up a few times. The chain links TRBV18 to TRBJ1-6; TRBD1 aligns across 8 bases. CDR3 length: 15 amino acids. Germline V gives CDR1 KGHSH, CDR2 LQKENI. V lost 3 bases, J lost 7 bases, and 5 bases stayed unmatched. The chain's CDR3 is CASSPRQGPNSPLHF. In nucleotides, the CDR3 is TGTGCCAGCTCACCGAGACAGGGGCCAAATTCACCCCTCCACTTT.

The V gene is TRBV29-1, the J gene TRBJ2-7; TRBD1 or TRBD2 may be the D gene (5 bases each). Germline-derived CDR1 and CDR2 are SQVTM and ANQGSEA. The CDR3 runs to 12 residues. Trimming stripped 4 bases from V and 3 bases from J, with 10 bases between. The CDR3, as DNA: TGCAGCGTTGTTTGGGGGAACTACGAGCAGTACTTC. This translates into CSVVWGNYEQYF.

The chain is built from TRBV28 and TRBJ1-1, with D hard to call. The germline CDR1 and CDR2 sequences are MDHEN and SYDVKM. The CDR3 has 11 amino acids. V was clipped by 7 bases and J by 1 base, with 4 bases between them. DNA for the CDR3: TGTGCCAGCAAATCGAACACTGAAGCTTTCTTT. This codes for CASKSNTEAFF.

The chain combines TRBV5-6 with TRBJ2-3, with TRBD2 matching over 13 bases. Germline V gives CDR1 SGHDT, CDR2 YYEEEE. Trimming took 4 bases from V and 8 from J; bases not matched to a gene: 13. CDR3 length equals 17 residues. CDR3 in amino acids: CASSDGTSGAMVVTQYF. The DNA of the CDR3 is TGTGCCAGCAGCGACGGGACTAGCGGGGCGATGGTGGTTACGCAGTATTTT.

The chain recombines TRBV5-4 with TRBJ1-2; D is undetermined. V was clipped by 3 bases and J by 2 bases, with 2 bases between them. The germline CDR1 and CDR2 sequences are SGHNT and YYREEE (reference sequence). This CDR3 is 11 amino acids long. The CDR3 region has the DNA TGTGCCAGCAGCTCGAACTATGGCTACACCTTC. Amino acids: CASSSNYGYTF.